Below, 10 T cell receptor beta chains from the same sample are listed, as sequenced in a study of a mutant IDH1 vaccine in newly diagnosed glioma. The protocol was immunoSEQ multiplex PCR, while the TCRdb copy is restricted to in-frame clones and leaves out a portion. Seen here are fewer than 100,000 clones, roughly 90% observed once, and the top ten hold roughly 0.56%. Time point specified: week 5, during vaccination. The study gave 300 ug of mutant IDH1 20-mer peptide per vaccine dose, with topical imiquimod. The antigens these receptors bind are not known. The specimen comprised PBMCs, sampled from a glioma patient whose treatment included an IDH1 peptide vaccine. The receptors stem from a woman in her 50s with glioma.

The V gene is TRBV27, the J gene TRBJ2-3; TRBD2 matches at 7 bases. The CDR3 has 17 residues. Germline V gene data show CDR1 as MNHEY and CDR2 as SMNVEV (reference sequence). The V and J ends lost 3 bases and 7 bases, in that order; junction bases with no gene match: 16. CDR3 sequence (DNA): TGTGCCAGCAGTTTTTACGTAGCGGGCCTCGAAGCCCATACGCAGTATTTT. Protein product: CASSFYVAGLEAHTQYF.

This rearrangement joins TRBV2 to TRBJ1-1; D uncertain. Germline lookup yields CDR1 SNHLY and CDR2 FYNNEI. This CDR3 spans 14 amino acids. V was shortened by 1 base and J by 1 base, with 7 bases between the two germline ends. Here the CDR3 DNA reads TGTGCCAGCAGTGAAGTTTCCCGGAACACTGAAGCTTTCTTT. Translation: CASSEVSRNTEAFF.

The rearrangement joins TRBV19 to TRBJ2-1; tentative D call: TRBD1 (6 bases). Germline V gene sequence: CDR1 LNHDA, CDR2 SQIVND (reference sequence). V was trimmed by 2 bases and J by 6 bases, leaving 8 bases between them. This CDR3 region has 13 residues. The CDR3 DNA reads as TGTGCCAGTAGTATAAACAGGGTCAATGAGCAGTTCTTC. Its translation: CASSINRVNEQFF.

The chain has TRBV10-3 and TRBJ2-5; D not resolved. V was clipped by 0 bases and J by 5 bases, with 4 bases between them. This CDR3 is 12 amino acids long. The germline V gene has CDR1 ENHRY and CDR2 SYGVKD. CDR3 coding DNA: TGTGCCATCAGTGAGTCTGCGGAGACCCAGTACTTC. This encodes CAISESAETQYF.

This chain joins TRBV2 and TRBJ1-1; 9 bases align to TRBD1. From germline, CDR1 is SNHLY and CDR2 FYNNEI. The CDR3 has 15 residues. J lost 4 bases, V lost 10 bases, and 13 bases had no gene match. The CDR3 sequence is CATIQGALSVTEAFF. The CDR3 nucleotides are TGTGCCACAATACAGGGGGCCTTATCAGTCACTGAAGCTTTCTTT.

The chain combines TRBV6-5 with TRBJ1-1, with D hard to call. Per germline, CDR1 MNHEY and CDR2 SVGAGI. There are 14 residues in the CDR3. Trimming shortened V by 0 bases and J by 4 bases, and 9 bases separated the two germline ends. The CDR3 DNA reads TGTGCCAGCAGTTACTCGATCTCGGTCACTGAAGCTTTCTTT. Translation: CASSYSISVTEAFF.

The rearrangement joins TRBV5-4 to TRBJ2-7; 8 nucleotides agree with TRBD1. The CDR3 loop spans 15 amino acids. Germline V gene lookup returns CDR1 SGHNT and CDR2 YYREEE (reference sequence). V lost 4 bases and J lost 5; bases outside the gene matches: 11. The CDR3 DNA is TGTGCCAGCAGCGGTCAGACAGGGGCCCCGGACGAGCAGTACTTC. This encodes CASSGQTGAPDEQYF.

CDR3 nucleotide sequence: TGTGCCAGTAGTATCTTCCTTGCCGGGGAGCTGTTTTTT. Residues: CASSIFLAGELFF. This chain joins TRBV19 and TRBJ2-2; D remains unclear. The CDR3 is 13 amino acids. V was shortened by 3 bases and J by 6 bases, with 8 bases between the two germline ends. From germline, CDR1 is LNHDA and CDR2 SQIVND (reference sequence).

This chain uses TRBV27 with TRBJ2-5, with TRBD2 matching 8 bases. V dropped 2 bases and J dropped 5; count of bases not matched to a gene: 1. Germline CDR1 MNHEY, CDR2 SMNVEV (reference sequence). The CDR3 spans 13 residues. CDR3: CASSLREGETQYF. The DNA for the CDR3 is TGTGCCAGCAGTTTACGGGAGGGCGAGACCCAGTACTTC.

The chain carries TRBV11-2 and TRBJ2-3; 10 bases map to TRBD2. V lost 4 bases, J lost 5 bases, and 6 bases stayed unmatched. The CDR3 is 15 amino acids. Per germline, CDR1 SGHAT and CDR2 FQNNGV. CDR3 residues: CASSSKAGGVDTQYF. Here the CDR3 DNA reads TGTGCCAGCAGCTCTAAAGCGGGAGGGGTAGATACGCAGTATTTT.